The clone carrying this T cell receptor beta chain was observed a handful of times. The source of the sample is a study of blood T cells in healthy people across ages. Together with a sample-barcoded 5' primer, a J-beta primer mix was included in a second PCR lasting about 6 to 12 cycles. One entry per CDR3 protein results from TCRdb running MiXCR on the 5' RACE reads. In the table there are over a million distinct CDR3 sequences, approximately 40% of which are singletons. Every sample had a minimum of 6.5 million PBMCs isolated. The V end lost 0 bases, the J end lost 7 bases, and 12 bases lay between the germline ends. Per the germline V gene, CDR1 is MNHEY and CDR2 is SVGAGI. This CDR3 contains 14 residues.

The sample comprised blood. The clonotype comes from a woman aged 18-29 years in good health. The genes are TRBV6-5 and TRBJ1-2, with a possible D match to TRBD1 (5 bases). CDR3 sequence reads: CASSYSVQGSGYTF. CDR3 nucleotides: TGTGCCAGCAGTTACTCGGTTCAGGGCTCTGGCTACACCTTC.